One and the same sample provided the 5 T cell receptor beta chains below, sequenced in a study of T cell responses to AZD1222 COVID-19 vaccine (dated by TCRdb to about 2021). According to the study, the label for this sample's time point signals: baseline before first vaccination. Library preparation used the immunoSEQ multiplex PCR assay. TCRdb re-hosts the immuneACCESS table, in-frame sequences only. Its copies lack some clones; in the studies checked, an unresolved V gene accounts for under half of them, and the cause for the rest is not known. The sample data list about 160,000 clones, and 90% to 95% of these were observed just once. Of the sample, 1.1% to 1.5% falls within the top ten clones. Specimen: peripheral blood, collected on day 0 of AZD1222 vaccination. The receptors originated from an adult in good health.

The gene calls are TRBV27 and TRBJ1-2, with D unresolved. Germline CDR1 and CDR2: MNHEY and SMNVEV (reference sequence). Trimming stripped 3 bases from V and 1 base from J, with 9 bases between. This CDR3 spans 14 amino acids. CDR3 amino acids: CASSLYWNNYGYTF. CDR3 DNA: TGTGCCAGCAGTTTGTACTGGAATAACTATGGCTACACCTTC.

The rearrangement joins TRBV6-1 to TRBJ1-5; unclear D gene. V lost 1 base to trimming and J lost 5 bases, with 9 bases between them. Germline V gene lookup returns CDR1 MNHNS and CDR2 SASEGT. There are 14 residues in the CDR3. In DNA, the CDR3 is TGTGCCAGCAGTGAAGGGTGGACCGATCAGCCCCAGCATTTT. Protein product: CASSEGWTDQPQHF.

The chain joins TRBV19 to TRBJ1-4; D uncertain. This CDR3 is built from 14 residues. V gave up 7 bases and J gave up 0 bases, with 9 bases separating them. CDR1 is LNHDA, CDR2 SQIVND, per germline (reference sequence). CDR3 in amino acids: CASIGDATNEKLFF. The CDR3 region has the DNA TGTGCCAGTATAGGAGATGCAACTAATGAAAAACTGTTTTTT.

The genes are TRBV13 and TRBJ2-1, with unresolved D. Germline V gives CDR1 PRHDT, CDR2 FYEKMQ (reference sequence). The CDR3 length is 11 residues. Trimming left V 4 bases short and J 8 bases short, with 6 bases between. Here the CDR3 DNA reads TGTGCCAGCAGCTCCCGACATGAGCAGTTCTTC. Protein product: CASSSRHEQFF.

This clone was observed a few times. The genes are TRBV4-3 and TRBJ2-7; weak D call: TRBD1 (6 bases). V shed 3 bases and J shed 1 base, with 19 bases lying between them. The CDR3 extends over 17 amino acids. Germline CDR1 is LGHNA and CDR2 is YSLEER. The CDR3, as DNA: TGCGCCAGCAGCCAGGGGACACCCGGCGATGCATCCTACGAGCAGTACTTC. Its translation is CASSQGTPGDASYEQYF.